The 7 T cell receptor beta chains below all came from one sample that was sequenced in a study of T-cell reconstitution after alpha-beta-depleted transplantation in children. A library of TCRbeta sequences, prepared with unique molecular identifiers, was generated. MiXCR, applied by TCRdb to the PCR reads, yields one record per CDR3 protein. The table shows over 45,000 distinct CDR3 sequences, with around 9% occurring only once. The material was PBMCs, mostly from graft donor cells, obtained 60 days after TCRalphabeta/CD19-depleted stem cell transplant. These receptors originate from a male patient aged 2-10 years who had a stem cell transplant for chronic granulomatous disease, so the T cells may come from the graft donor.

The table lists this clonotype with many counts. This sequence joins TRBV5-1 and TRBJ2-7; maybe TRBD1 (6 bases). V lost 1 base and J lost 6, with 20 bases in between. The germline V gene encodes CDR1 SGHRS and CDR2 YFSETQ. The CDR3 is 16 amino acids. CDR3 loop: CASSLLRPGTKSEQYF. The CDR3 coding sequence is TGCGCCAGCAGCTTGCTAAGACCCGGGACAAAGAGCGAGCAGTACTTC.

This clonotype was detected only a few times. This chain joins TRBV7-6 and TRBJ2-6, with a tentative D call TRBD2 (6 bases). This CDR3 has 15 residues. The germline CDR1 and CDR2 sequences are SGHVS and FNYEAQ. Trimming cost V 4 bases and J 2 bases, with 9 bases left between them. CDR3 coding DNA: TGTGCCAGCAGCTCCGGGGGTACTGGGGCCAACGTCCTGACTTTC. It is translated as CASSSGGTGANVLTF.

There are many counts of this clonotype. The V gene is TRBV7-2, the J gene TRBJ2-7; 10 bases match TRBD1. This CDR3 contains 16 residues. V lost 1 base and J lost 5; bases outside the gene matches: 8. Germline V gene data show CDR1 as SGHTA and CDR2 as FQGNSA. CDR3 loop: CASSLGTGTGAHEQYF. DNA for the CDR3: TGTGCCAGCAGCTTAGGTACCGGGACAGGGGCCCACGAGCAGTACTTC. Complete variable domain (other parts from reference TRBV7-2 and TRBJ2-7): GAGVSQSPSNKVTEKGKDVELRCDPISGHTALYWYRQSLGQGLEFLIYFQGNSAPDKSGLPSDRFSAERTGGSVSTLTIQRTQQEDSAVYLCASSLGTGTGAHEQYFGPGTRLTVT.

This clonotype has a count of ten or more. This chain links TRBV11-2 with TRBJ2-1, with 10 positions matching TRBD2. Germline lookup yields CDR1 SGHAT and CDR2 FQNNGV. The CDR3 extends over 16 amino acids. Trimming took 1 base from V and 6 from J; bases not matched to a gene: 6. The CDR3 loop is CASSLGILAGSNEQFF. CDR3 DNA sequence: TGTGCCAGCAGCTTAGGGATACTAGCGGGGTCCAATGAGCAGTTCTTC.

V and J are TRBV20-1 and TRBJ2-3; the match to TRBD2 covers 8 bases. CDR3 size: 13 residues. V dropped 8 bases and J dropped 3; count of bases not matched to a gene: 7. Germline V gene data show CDR1 as DFQATT and CDR2 as SNEGSKA (reference sequence). The CDR3 DNA follows: TGCAGTTCTGGACTAGCAGGAACAGATACGCAGTATTTT. It is translated as CSSGLAGTDTQYF.

In its sample, this clonotype was seen many times. V is TRBV24-1 and J is TRBJ2-1; 11 nucleotides agree with TRBD1. CDR1 and CDR2 from the germline V gene are KGHDR and SFDVKD. J was trimmed by 6 bases and V by 4 bases; bases with no gene match: 4. There are 15 residues in the CDR3. DNA of the CDR3: TGTGCCACCAGTGACCCCGGGACAGGGGGCAATGAGCAGTTCTTC. Protein: CATSDPGTGGNEQFF.

The rearrangement uses TRBV30 and TRBJ2-1; D not certain. The germline V gene encodes CDR1 GTSNPN and CDR2 SVGIG (reference sequence). CDR3 length: 12 residues. The V end was cut by 1 base, the J end by 0 bases, with 1 base between. CDR3: CAWSASYNEQFF. In DNA, the CDR3 is TGTGCCTGGAGTGCCTCCTACAATGAGCAGTTCTTC.